The rows below give T cell receptor beta chains drawn from one sample of a study of T-cell memory formation after mild COVID-19. MiXCR was run by TCRdb on the 5' RACE reads, yielding one entry per CDR3 protein. The table includes fewer than 650,000 distinct CDR3 sequences, 20% to 25% detected once. Sequenced material: PBMCs or a T cell subset sorted from them (not recorded which). Source of these receptors: an adult woman who had mild COVID-19 (a few samples of this study predate the infection). Cell type and time point are not known. CDR3s include the opening cysteine and the closing phenylalanine or tryptophan. The D gene is left open where the match is weak. Only part of the rows carry a size: once, few, many, or a class if the clone is expanded.

CDR3nt,CDR3aa,j_gene,abundance,d_gene,v_gene
TGCGCCAGCAGCCCGGACAGGGGAGGCGCCTACGAGCAGTACTTC,CASSPDRGGAYEQYF,TRBJ2-7,many,TRBD1,TRBV5-1
TGCAGCGTTGTTCAGGGAGGGACCGGGGAGCTGTTTTTT,CSVVQGGTGELFF,TRBJ2-2,.,TRBD2,TRBV29-1
TGTGCCAGCAGTCCCCCCGGGCGGGAAGCTTTCTTT,CASSPPGREAFF,TRBJ1-1,few,.,TRBV28
TGTGCCACCAGTGCAGGGTACGAGCAGTACTTC,CATSAGYEQYF,TRBJ2-7,.,.,TRBV24-1
TGCAGTGCTAGTCCCGGGGGAGGAGAGCAGTTCTTC,CSASPGGGEQFF,TRBJ2-1,.,.,TRBV20-1
TGTGCCAGCAGTTTAGCATGGGGGGGCACCGGGGAGCTGTTTTTT,CASSLAWGGTGELFF,TRBJ2-2,few,TRBD2,TRBV12-3/TRBV12-4
TGTGCCAGCAGCCACTGGACAGGCCCCCAAGAGACCCAGTACTTC,CASSHWTGPQETQYF,TRBJ2-5,.,TRBD1,TRBV3-1
TGTGCCAGTAGTGTGGCCGGGACAAACTACAATGAGCAGTTCTTC,CASSVAGTNYNEQFF,TRBJ2-1,once,.,TRBV19
TGTGCCAGCAGCTTAGCGGGACTTGTATACAATGAGCAGTTCTTC,CASSLAGLVYNEQFF,TRBJ2-1,few,.,TRBV7-2
TGTGCCAGCAGTCCGCCTCGGACAGGGATATACTCTGGGGCCAACGTCCTGACTTTC,CASSPPRTGIYSGANVLTF,TRBJ2-6,few,TRBD1,TRBV12-3/TRBV12-4
TGCAGTGCTAGGGAGCGGAAGTACCAAGAGACCCAGTACTTC,CSARERKYQETQYF,TRBJ2-5,once,.,TRBV20-1